This passage covers 27 T cell receptor beta chains from one sample sequenced in a study of early T cells in non-severe SARS-CoV-2 infection. TCRdb passed the 5' RACE reads through MiXCR, listing each CDR3 protein once. The sample lists tens of thousands of distinct CDR3 sequences, about 12% seen once, with more than 15% in the top ten. Sample: whole blood. These TCRs come from an adult who was a healthcare worker with PCR-confirmed SARS-CoV-2 infection or an uninfected control (not recorded which).

This clonotype was counted a few times. The V call is TRBV5-1, the J call TRBJ1-1; a possible D gene is TRBD1 (6 bases). The V and J ends lost 4 bases and 6 bases respectively, with 16 bases between them. Germline assignment: CDR1 SGHRS and CDR2 YFSETQ. CDR3 size: 14 residues. The CDR3 nucleotides read TGCGCCAGCAGCCCCGGACAGTTCAACTCTGAAGCTTTCTTT. This gives the protein CASSPGQFNSEAFF.

This clonotype has ten or more counts. V gene TRBV6-5 combines with J gene TRBJ2-1, with 7 bases aligning to TRBD2. There are 16 residues in the CDR3. J was trimmed by 10 bases and V by 0 bases; bases with no gene match: 12. CDR1 is MNHEY and CDR2 is SVGAGI in the germline V gene. CDR3 coding DNA: TGTGCCAGCAGTTACTCGGGGTCGAAAGCGGGATGGGAGCAGTTCTTC. This translates into CASSYSGSKAGWEQFF.

As DNA, the CDR3 is TGTGCCAGCAGCTTCCCGGTGAGGAATGAAGCGCAGTACTTC. This translates into CASSFPVRNEAQYF. This rearrangement joins TRBV7-9 to TRBJ2-7, with D unclear. In germline, CDR1 is SEHNR, CDR2 FQNEAQ (reference sequence). The CDR3 runs 14 residues. The V end lost 3 bases, the J end lost 9 bases, and 18 bases lay between the germline ends. The complete variable domain, with remaining parts taken from reference TRBV7-9 and TRBJ2-7, reads DTGVSQNPRHKITKRGQNVTFRCDPISEHNRLYWYRQTLGQGPEFLTYFQNEAQLEKSRLLSDRFSAERPKGSFSTLEIQRTEQGDSAMYLCASSFPVRNEAQYFGPGTRLTVT.

In this sample, this clonotype turned up many times. The chain carries TRBV7-9 and TRBJ2-2, with TRBD2 identical over 11 bases. J lost 6 bases, V lost 1 base, and 7 bases had no gene match. Germline CDR1 and CDR2: SEHNR and FQNEAQ (reference sequence). The CDR3 is 17 amino acids. CDR3 region: CASSLVVLAGDAGELFF. In DNA form, the CDR3 reads TGTGCCAGCAGCTTAGTGGTACTAGCGGGAGATGCCGGGGAGCTGTTTTTT.

This clonotype has more than one count but fewer than ten. The genes are TRBV3-1 and TRBJ1-3, with D unclear. Germline assignment: CDR1 LGHDT and CDR2 YNNKEL (reference sequence). This CDR3 comprises 16 residues. The ends were cut back, 4 bases at V and 0 bases at J, with 13 bases in the middle. In DNA, the CDR3 is TGTGCCAGCAGCCGGCAGACGGCAATCTCTGGAAACACCATATATTTT. This gives the protein CASSRQTAISGNTIYF.

At least ten counts were recorded for this clonotype. CDR3 residues: CASSHGQGIGYEQFF. DNA of the CDR3: TGCGCCAGCAGCCACGGACAGGGAATCGGTTATGAGCAGTTCTTC. The J gene is TRBJ2-1, the V gene TRBV4-1; the match to TRBD1 covers 8 bases. Germline assignment: CDR1 MGHRA and CDR2 YSYEKL. CDR3 size: 15 residues. J lost 8 bases, V lost 3 bases, and 9 bases had no gene match.

This clonotype was seen at least ten times. The V call is TRBV27, the J call TRBJ2-2, with 7 bases that match TRBD1. In germline, CDR1 is MNHEY, CDR2 SMNVEV (reference sequence). The V gene end was trimmed by 6 bases and the J gene end by 4 bases; junction bases not matched to a gene: 8. The CDR3 spans 15 residues. CDR3 in amino acids: CASRPLDRVTGELFF. The CDR3 nucleotides are TGTGCCAGCAGACCCCTCGACAGGGTCACCGGGGAGCTGTTTTTT.

This chain uses TRBV4-3 with TRBJ2-5; either TRBD1 or TRBD2 may fit D (5 bases each). The CDR3 contains 16 residues. Between the trimmed V and J ends, which lost 1 base and 1 base, there was a span of 13 bases. Germline V gives CDR1 LGHNA, CDR2 YSLEER. This CDR3 is CASSQGLGAGQETQYF. Here the CDR3 DNA reads TGCGCCAGCAGCCAAGGGCTAGGGGCGGGCCAAGAGACCCAGTACTTC.

This clonotype was observed many times. The chain's CDR3 is CASSQDERGAAYGYTF. The DNA for the CDR3 is TGTGCCAGCAGCCAAGATGAGAGGGGCGCAGCCTATGGCTACACCTTC. The V call is TRBV3-1, the J call TRBJ1-2, with TRBD1 as a possible D gene (5 bases). V shed 0 bases and J shed 4 bases, with 15 bases lying between them. The CDR3 spans 16 residues. The germline gives CDR1 LGHDT, CDR2 YNNKEL (reference sequence).

At least ten counts were recorded for this clonotype. The gene calls are TRBV20-1 and TRBJ2-7; possible D gene TRBD2, 5 bases. From germline, CDR1 is DFQATT and CDR2 SNEGSKA (reference sequence). The CDR3 covers 13 residues. Trimming pared 4 bases from V and 4 bases from J, leaving 14 bases between. Written as DNA, the CDR3 is TGCAGTGCTAAAAGAGGGCCGGGGTACGAGCAGTACTTC. Protein: CSAKRGPGYEQYF.

The chain couples TRBV4-1 to TRBJ2-4, with D perhaps matching TRBD1 (7 bases). The CDR3 is 14 residues long. Germline assignment: CDR1 MGHRA and CDR2 YSYEKL. V lost 4 bases and J lost 7, with 14 bases in between. The DNA of the CDR3 is TGCGCCAGCAGCCGCTGGGCAGGGGGGAACATTCAGTACTTC. This encodes CASSRWAGGNIQYF.

This clonotype was counted between two and nine times. The chain has TRBV5-5 and TRBJ2-3; TRBD1 matches 9 bases. This CDR3 region has 16 residues. V trimming: 5 bases; J trimming: 2 bases; junction bases outside the gene matches: 9. Looked up from germline, CDR1 is SGHKS and CDR2 is YYEKEE (reference sequence). This CDR3 reads CASSSSGTGTTDTQYF. The DNA for the CDR3 is TGTGCCAGCAGTTCCTCCGGGACAGGGACCACAGATACGCAGTATTTT.

Many counts were recorded for this clonotype. This CDR3 reads CASSLRGGSTDTQYF. CDR3 nucleotides: TGTGCCAGCAGTTTACGAGGGGGATCCACAGATACGCAGTATTTT. This sequence joins TRBV6-1 and TRBJ2-3; D possibly corresponds to TRBD1 (6 bases). The CDR3 totals 15 residues. Germline-derived CDR1 and CDR2 are MNHNS and SASEGT. The germline V and J ends were trimmed by 5 bases and 2 bases, with 14 bases remaining between them.

The CDR3 sequence: CSAPRTGKGEQYF. The CDR3 DNA sequence: TGCAGTGCCCCGAGGACAGGCAAGGGCGAGCAGTACTTC. V usage is TRBV20-1 and J usage is TRBJ2-7; TRBD1 matches 7 bases. The CDR3 contains 13 residues. Trimming removed 6 bases from V and 6 bases from J; junction bases left unmatched: 11. The V gene's germline CDR1 is DFQATT and CDR2 SNEGSKA (reference sequence).

This clonotype was observed a handful of times. The chain links TRBV5-1 to TRBJ2-1, with D uncertain. The germline V and J ends were trimmed by 2 bases and 4 bases, with 10 bases remaining between them. Germline loops: CDR1 SGHRS, CDR2 YFSETQ. The CDR3 has 14 residues. The CDR3 loop is CASSFSSLYNEQFF. The CDR3 DNA follows: TGCGCCAGCAGCTTTTCCTCCTTATACAATGAGCAGTTCTTC.

This clonotype was recorded only once. This clone may be a read error of a much larger clone one base away. J is TRBJ2-3 and V is TRBV7-2; TRBD1 matches 8 bases. The CDR3 totals 14 residues. In germline, CDR1 is SGHTA, CDR2 FQGNSA. V gave up 5 bases and J gave up 3 bases; unmatched junction bases: 4. The DNA for the CDR3 is TGTGCCAGCAGCGTTGACAGGGGTACAGATACGCAGTATTTT. Amino acid sequence: CASSVDRGTDTQYF. Full variable domain (remainder filled in from reference TRBV7-2 and TRBJ2-3): GAGVSQSPSNKVTEKGKDVELRCDPISGHTALYWYRQSLGQGLEFLIYFQGNSAPDKSGLPSDRFSAERTGGSVSTLTIQRTQQEDSAVYLCASSVDRGTDTQYFGPGTRLTVL.

This clonotype has only a few counts. This chain links TRBV5-1 with TRBJ2-1; 13 bases fit TRBD2. CDR3 length equals 15 residues. Trimming took 4 bases from V and 4 from J; bases not matched to a gene: 2. The germline gives CDR1 SGHRS, CDR2 YFSETQ. The CDR3 DNA follows: TGCGCCAGCAGCAGGACTAGCGGGGGTTACAATGAGCAGTTCTTC. This sequence encodes CASSRTSGGYNEQFF.

This clonotype was detected only a few times. This chain uses TRBV5-1 with TRBJ1-4; D might be TRBD1 (5 bases). With 4 bases removed from V and 1 base from J, the gap between germline ends came to 11 bases. The CDR3 runs to 15 residues. CDR1 is SGHRS, CDR2 YFSETQ, per germline. The DNA for the CDR3 is TGCGCCAGCAGCGACCGGGACGGAACTAATGAAAAACTGTTTTTT. Its translation: CASSDRDGTNEKLFF.

This clonotype was picked up many times. The gene calls are TRBV10-3 and TRBJ2-7, with D perhaps matching TRBD2 (5 bases). Looked up from germline, CDR1 is ENHRY and CDR2 is SYGVKD. The CDR3 covers 15 residues. The ends were cut back, 6 bases at V and 6 bases at J, with 21 bases in the middle. The CDR3 is CAIRDTGKLKGEQYF. The DNA for the CDR3 is TGTGCCATCAGGGATACCGGGAAACTAAAGGGCGAGCAGTACTTC.

This clonotype was seen a handful of times. The J gene is TRBJ1-2, the V gene TRBV20-1; no firm D call. The CDR3 is made up of 12 amino acids. CDR1 is DFQATT, CDR2 SNEGSKA, per germline (reference sequence). V shed 3 bases and J shed 4 bases, with 9 bases lying between them. This chain's CDR3 is CSASPQLYGYTF. The CDR3 bases are TGCAGTGCTAGCCCGCAGCTCTATGGCTACACCTTC.

This clonotype was seen ten or more times. This chain joins TRBV20-1 and TRBJ1-1; D gene ambiguous. This CDR3 is built from 14 residues. Trimming stripped 1 base from V and 1 base from J, with 10 bases between. The germline gives CDR1 DFQATT, CDR2 SNEGSKA (reference sequence). Here the CDR3 DNA reads TGCAGTGCTAGAGTCGGCACCCAGAACACTGAAGCTTTCTTT. Protein sequence: CSARVGTQNTEAFF.

This clonotype was recorded many times. The chain recombines TRBV12-3 or TRBV12-4 with TRBJ2-7, with D possibly called TRBD1 or TRBD2 (5 bases each). Between the trimmed V and J ends, which lost 8 bases and 0 bases, there was a span of 11 bases. This CDR3 region has 13 residues. The chain's CDR3 is CASGGPTSYEQYF. The CDR3 DNA follows: TGTGCCAGCGGGGGTCCGACCTCCTACGAGCAGTACTTC.

Many counts were recorded for this clonotype. J is TRBJ2-3 and V is TRBV11-2, with 7 positions matching TRBD2. The CDR3 has 17 amino acids. V trimming: 4 bases; J trimming: 4 bases; junction bases outside the gene matches: 14. Germline lookup yields CDR1 SGHAT and CDR2 FQNNGV. This chain's CDR3 is CASSSLSVRGDADTQYF. In nucleotides, the CDR3 is TGTGCCAGCAGCTCCCTATCGGTTCGGGGGGATGCAGATACGCAGTATTTT.

The V and J genes are TRBV5-4 and TRBJ2-7; D gene unclear. The CDR3 runs to 11 residues. CDR1 is SGHNT and CDR2 is YYREEE in the germline V gene (reference sequence). Trimming took off 0 bases at V and 6 bases at J, with 4 bases between the two ends. Here the CDR3 reads CASSLDSEQYF. As DNA, the CDR3 is TGTGCCAGCAGCTTGGATTCCGAGCAGTACTTC.

This clonotype was counted ten times or more. The chain is built from TRBV3-1 and TRBJ2-7; D unresolved. The V gene's germline CDR1 is LGHDT and CDR2 YNNKEL (reference sequence). Trimming left V 2 bases short and J 7 bases short, with 9 bases between. The CDR3 extends over 12 amino acids. The chain's CDR3 is CASSQTHLEQYF. In nucleotides, the CDR3 is TGTGCCAGCAGCCAAACCCACTTGGAGCAGTACTTC.

This clonotype was found many times. The rearrangement uses TRBV25-1 and TRBJ2-2; TRBD1 might be the D (6 bases). Deletions cut 8 bases from V and 3 bases from J, with 13 bases between. This CDR3 comprises 14 residues. From germline, CDR1 is MGHDK and CDR2 SYGVNS. DNA for the CDR3: TGTGCCAGCGCGGTCGAGGGGGACACCGGGGAGCTGTTTTTT. Amino acid sequence: CASAVEGDTGELFF.

Judged by abundance, this clonotype is medium-sized. The gene calls are TRBV5-4 and TRBJ2-1; no clear D. V lost 5 bases and J lost 8, with 14 bases in between. Germline CDR1 is SGHNT and CDR2 is YYREEE (reference sequence). CDR3 length: 13 residues. In DNA form, the CDR3 reads TGTGCCAGCAGGTATCTCCAGCGCGATGAGCAGTTCTTC. The encoded protein is CASRYLQRDEQFF.